Listed below are T cell receptor beta chains from one sample, sequenced in a study of cytomegalovirus exposure and HLA in healthy donors. Repertoires were generated with immunoSEQ multiplex PCR, while TCRdb's copy carries only in-frame clones and drops some. The table includes more than 50,000 clones, 60% to 80% detected once. The specimen was PBMCs. These receptor sequences come from a female donor in good health and CMV-seronegative. CDR3s include the opening cysteine and the closing phenylalanine or tryptophan. The D gene is left open where the match is weak. A row's size may be missing; if present it is once, few, many or a size class.

J gene,V gene,clone size,D gene,CDR3 DNA,CDR3 protein
TRBJ2-1,TRBV7-2,NA,TRBD1,TGTGCCAGCAGCCTAACAGGGGATCCCTACAATGAGCAGTTCTTC,CASSLTGDPYNEQFF
TRBJ2-7,TRBV7-2,NA,TRBD2,TGTGCCAGCAGTGCGGGGCTAGCGGAAGGATCCTACGAGCAGTACTTC,CASSAGLAEGSYEQYF
TRBJ1-1,TRBV11-2,few,NA,TGTGCCAGCAGCTTAGACCGGGGGGGGGCTGAAGCTTTCTTT,CASSLDRGGAEAFF
TRBJ1-2,TRBV4-1,few,TRBD1,TGCGCCAGCAGCTCCGGATCCGGACAGGGGCCCCTACTTCATGGCTACACCTTC,CASSSGSGQGPLLHGYTF
TRBJ2-1,TRBV13,NA,TRBD2,TGTGCCAGCGAGCGGGGGGGCCCCTACAATGAGCAGTTCTTC,CASERGGPYNEQFF
TRBJ2-7,TRBV2,NA,TRBD1,TGTGCCAGCAGAAAAGCCGGGACAGTGGGGGAGCAGTACTTC,CASRKAGTVGEQYF
TRBJ2-2,TRBV19,NA,TRBD1,TGTGCCAGTAGTGGTACAGGGGGCACCGGGGAGCTGTTTTTT,CASSGTGGTGELFF
TRBJ2-5,TRBV7-8,NA,NA,TGTGCCAGCAGCTGGGGAGCAAGCGACCAAGAGACCCAGTACTTC,CASSWGASDQETQYF
TRBJ2-3,TRBV18,NA,TRBD2,TGTGCCAGCTCAGCCGGGACAGGGAAGGGACTAGCGGAGAATAACCCGGTTGGTTATACGCAGTATTTT,CASSAGTGKGLAENNPVGYTQYF
TRBJ1-5,TRBV5-8,NA,NA,TGTGCCAGCAGCCCAGTTATGGGCAATCAGCCCCAGCATTTT,CASSPVMGNQPQHF
TRBJ2-3,TRBV5-1,once,NA,TGCGCCAGCAGCTTAAATCTAGGTGTAGATACGCAGTATTTT,CASSLNLGVDTQYF
TRBJ2-3,TRBV7-9,NA,NA,TGTGCCAGCAGCCTCCTCACAGATACGCAGTATTTT,CASSLLTDTQYF
TRBJ2-3,TRBV5-1,NA,TRBD1,TGCGCCAGCAGCGACCGGGACAGGGGGCGGGATACGCAGTATTTT,CASSDRDRGRDTQYF
TRBJ2-7,TRBV28,NA,TRBD1,TGTGCCAGCAGTTTCCCCACGGGACAGGGGGCCCACGAGCAGTACTTC,CASSFPTGQGAHEQYF
TRBJ2-3,TRBV5-8,NA,NA,TGTGCCAGCAGCTTCCGGGACATAGAGTATTTT,CASSFRDIEYF
TRBJ2-3,TRBV7-2,NA,TRBD1,TGTGCCAGCAGCTTCCCCACAGGGGCACTAGTTAGCACAGATACGCAGTATTTT,CASSFPTGALVSTDTQYF
TRBJ2-7,TRBV9,NA,NA,TGTGCCAGCAGCGTAGATCCGTTTACCTACGAGCAGTACTTC,CASSVDPFTYEQYF
TRBJ1-2,TRBV5-6,NA,TRBD1,TGTGCCAGCAGCTTGGGCCGGACAGGAGCCTATGGCTACACCTTC,CASSLGRTGAYGYTF
TRBJ2-5,TRBV4-3,NA,NA,TGCGCCAGCAGCCAAGGACCTGGGGGGACTGGGTCCCCTCAAGAGACCCAGTACTTC,CASSQGPGGTGSPQETQYF
TRBJ2-7,TRBV28,NA,NA,TGTGCCAGCAGTTTGCGGGGCAGGCAGAGCTCCTACGAGCAGTACTTC,CASSLRGRQSSYEQYF
TRBJ2-3,TRBV6-4,few,NA,TGTGCCAGCAGTACTAGGAATACGCAGTATTTT,CASSTRNTQYF
TRBJ1-2,TRBV28,NA,TRBD1,TGTGCCAGCAGACGAATCCGCGGGGACAGGCTTGATGGCTACACCTTC,CASRRIRGDRLDGYTF
TRBJ2-1,TRBV21-1,NA,NA,TGTGCCAGCAGCAAAAGGGGACAGGGGGCCGGCAATGAGCAGTTCTTC,CASSKRGQGAGNEQFF
TRBJ1-5,TRBV7-9,NA,NA,TGTGCCAGCAGCGTTCAGGAAAGCAATCAGCCCCAGCATTTT,CASSVQESNQPQHF
TRBJ2-5,TRBV7-9,once,NA,TGTGCCAGCAGCTTAGGCAGGGGTGGTGAGACCCAGTACTTC,CASSLGRGGETQYF
TRBJ2-7,TRBV9,NA,NA,TGTGCCAGCAGCCCGAGACAGCTAAACTCCTACGAGCAGTACTTC,CASSPRQLNSYEQYF
TRBJ1-6,TRBV7-6,once,TRBD1,TGTGCCAGCAGCCCCGGGACAGGGAGTGTGACGGGTTCACCCCTCCACTTT,CASSPGTGSVTGSPLHF
TRBJ1-4,TRBV5-6,NA,NA,TGTGCCAGCAGCCCATCGTCGGAGGGCCGGAATGAAAAACTGTTTTTT,CASSPSSEGRNEKLFF
TRBJ1-5,TRBV7-9,NA,NA,TGTGCCAGCAGTTCACAGGATAGCAATCAGCCCCAGCATTTT,CASSSQDSNQPQHF